The source of this T cell receptor (beta chain) is a study of CD8+ T cells in alopecia areata. About the study: Percentage of affected scalp area was the basis on which treated patients' severity was scored. Regarding the study as a whole: Scalp clonality and expanded CD8+ clones among the top 100 showed significant decreases with tofacitinib. Normal skin's resident alphabeta T cells are also sequenced in scalp samples. It was less clear whether patients shared TCRs than it was in mice, possibly because of HLA.

This sample's treatment: oral pan-JAK inhibitor, 5-10 mg twice daily. Trimming removed 0 bases at V and 4 bases at J, with 19 bases between. CDR3 size: 16 residues. Germline CDR1 reads SQVTM; CDR2 reads ANQGSEA. Reverse transcription of extracted RNA yielded cDNA, which provided the sequencing template. Libraries were prepared by immunoSEQ multiplex PCR; TCRdb keeps only in-frame clonotypes and omits some of them. The sample gives about 74,000 clones, approximately 30% of which show up once; about 15% is in the top ten. Of note for this clone: Its antigen is unknown.

Sequencing was performed on CD8+ T cells sorted from blood, taken at week 4, from a patient treated with tofacitinib. V is TRBV29-1 and J is TRBJ2-7; TRBD2 might be the D (6 bases). This TCR came from a human donor with alopecia areata. The CDR3 nucleotides are TGCAGCGTTGAAGAAGGCGGGGAGTCTGGGTTATACGAGCAGTACTTC. This translates into CSVEEGGESGLYEQYF.